This passage covers 17 T cell receptor beta chains from one sample sequenced in a study of T cell responses to AZD1222 COVID-19 vaccine. Using immunoSEQ multiplex PCR, the repertoire was profiled, and TCRdb retains in-frame clones only, with some absent. This sample has 140,000 to 150,000 clones; roughly nine tenths occur once, and the top ten carry approximately 1.5%. The specimen comprised peripheral blood, sampled on day 0 of AZD1222 vaccination. The receptors shown here come from an adult in good health.

This chain uses TRBV30 with TRBJ1-5, with D uncertain. This CDR3 has 14 amino acids. Germline CDR1 is GTSNPN and CDR2 is SVGIG (reference sequence). The V and J ends lost 0 bases and 0 bases respectively, with 6 bases between them. The DNA for the CDR3 is TGTGCCTGGAGTGTCTCAGGTAGCAATCAGCCCCAGCATTTT. Its protein is CAWSVSGSNQPQHF.

The rearrangement links TRBV30 to TRBJ1-6, with 8 bases identical to TRBD1. The V gene's germline CDR1 is GTSNPN and CDR2 SVGIG (reference sequence). With V trimmed by 4 bases and J by 10 bases, 6 bases remained unmatched. The CDR3 has 13 residues. The CDR3 region is CAWNRGVRSPLHF. The CDR3, as DNA: TGTGCCTGGAACAGGGGGGTGAGGTCACCCCTCCACTTT.

The chain is built from TRBV5-6 and TRBJ2-7, with TRBD1 matching 9 bases. The germline V gene encodes CDR1 SGHDT and CDR2 YYEEEE. CDR3 length equals 16 residues. The V and J ends lost 5 bases and 3 bases, in that order; junction bases with no gene match: 12. The CDR3: CASRRYTGTGIYEQYF. The CDR3 bases are TGTGCCAGCAGGAGATATACCGGGACAGGGATCTACGAGCAGTACTTC.

The V gene is TRBV4-2, the J gene TRBJ1-1, with a weak D call TRBD1 (6 bases). The CDR3 has 14 amino acids. The V end lost 0 bases, the J end lost 10 bases, and 15 bases lay between the germline ends. From germline, CDR1 is LGHNA and CDR2 YNFKEQ. This CDR3 reads CASSQEEQGLRAFF. The CDR3 coding sequence is TGTGCCAGCAGCCAAGAGGAACAGGGACTAAGAGCTTTCTTT.

The chain employs TRBV20-1 and TRBJ2-7; tentative D call: TRBD2 (5 bases). CDR3 size: 14 residues. Germline V lookup: CDR1 DFQATT, CDR2 SNEGSKA (reference sequence). The V and J ends lost 3 bases and 4 bases respectively, with 16 bases between them. For the CDR3, the DNA is TGCAGTGCTAGTAGTGAGCGGCTACTGTACGAGCAGTACTTC. It yields the protein CSASSERLLYEQYF.

The chain links TRBV12-5 to TRBJ2-3; a possible D gene is TRBD1 (6 bases). The V and J ends lost 5 bases and 6 bases respectively, with 24 bases between them. CDR1 and CDR2 from the germline V gene are LGHNT and FRNRAP. CDR3 length: 17 amino acids. CDR3 loop: CASGARKQGQGPDTQYF. The CDR3 nucleotides are TGTGCTAGTGGTGCTAGGAAACAGGGTCAGGGGCCTGATACGCAGTATTTT.

This clone appeared once. The rearrangement uses TRBV9 and TRBJ1-1, with 10 bases identical to TRBD1. The V segment lost 0 bases and the J segment 1 base; nucleotides outside the gene matches: 6. This CDR3 region has 17 residues. CDR1 and CDR2 from the germline V gene are SGDLS and YYNGEE. CDR3 coding DNA: TGTGCCAGCAGCGTAGGACAGGGGGCGACGGGGAACACTGAAGCTTTCTTT. Protein sequence: CASSVGQGATGNTEAFF.

The chain employs TRBV7-3 and TRBJ2-7; unclear D gene. Germline V gene data show CDR1 as SGHTA and CDR2 as FQGTGA. V was pared by 1 base and J by 0 bases, with 10 bases between. The CDR3 spans 15 residues. The CDR3 DNA is TGTGCCAGCAGCTTAAGTGGTGGATACTCCTACGAGCAGTACTTC. Residues: CASSLSGGYSYEQYF.

Only one count was recorded for this clone. This specimen includes other DNA sequences encoding the same CDR3. The J gene is TRBJ1-2, the V gene TRBV6-5; D call uncertain. The germline V gene has CDR1 MNHEY and CDR2 SVGAGI. V was trimmed by 0 bases and J by 3 bases, leaving 8 bases between them. The CDR3 covers 14 residues. Written as DNA, the CDR3 is TGTGCCAGCAGTTACTCGAGAGTAGACTATGGCTACACCTTC. It codes for CASSYSRVDYGYTF.

The chain is built from TRBV25-1 and TRBJ2-5, with a tentative D call TRBD1 (6 bases). This CDR3 contains 17 residues. V was cut by 2 bases and J by 2 bases, with 18 bases left in between. In germline, CDR1 is MGHDK, CDR2 SYGVNS. Here the CDR3 DNA reads TGTGCCAGCAGTGAAGTGATTGGGGGCTGGGGACAAGAGACCCAGTACTTC. As protein: CASSEVIGGWGQETQYF.

This chain uses TRBV5-1 with TRBJ1-6; D not certain. In germline, CDR1 is SGHRS, CDR2 YFSETQ. Trimming removed 0 bases from V and 5 bases from J, with 9 bases in between. CDR3 size: 15 residues. This chain's CDR3 is CASSLEGRNNSPLHF. CDR3 sequence (DNA): TGCGCCAGCAGCTTGGAGGGAAGGAATAATTCACCCCTCCACTTT.

The chain recombines TRBV19 with TRBJ1-1; maybe TRBD1 (5 bases). Germline CDR1 LNHDA, CDR2 SQIVND (reference sequence). This CDR3 region has 13 residues. V was pared by 3 bases and J by 5 bases, with 10 bases between. The CDR3 nucleotides read TGTGCCAGTAGTATCGCGGGACGGACTGAAGCTTTCTTT. Its protein product is CASSIAGRTEAFF.

The V gene is TRBV28, the J gene TRBJ1-5, with D unclear. V lost 3 bases, J lost 1 base, and 4 bases lay in between. The CDR3 covers 13 residues. Germline CDR1 MDHEN, CDR2 SYDVKM. The CDR3 loop is CASSFTSNQPQHF. For the CDR3, the DNA is TGTGCCAGCAGTTTCACCAGCAATCAGCCCCAGCATTTT.

The chain employs TRBV11-2 and TRBJ2-3; no clear D gene. The V gene lost 8 bases and the J gene lost 0 bases, with 6 bases spanning the gap. Per germline, CDR1 SGHAT and CDR2 FQNNGV. The CDR3 has 12 residues. CDR3 amino acids: CASRTSTDTQYF. In DNA form, the CDR3 reads TGTGCCAGCCGCACAAGCACAGATACGCAGTATTTT.

This chain joins TRBV6-2 or TRBV6-3 and TRBJ2-7, with 7 nucleotides matching TRBD2. Germline V gene lookup returns CDR1 MNHEY and CDR2 SVGEGT. This CDR3 has 14 residues. J lost 3 bases, V lost 6 bases, and 8 bases had no gene match. CDR3 in amino acids: CASSRASGYYEQYF. The CDR3 region has the DNA TGTGCCAGCAGCCGGGCTAGCGGATACTACGAGCAGTACTTC.

The chain has TRBV7-9 and TRBJ2-3; 10 nucleotides line up with TRBD1. Germline V gene lookup returns CDR1 SEHNR and CDR2 FQNEAQ (reference sequence). V lost 1 base and J lost 4; bases outside the gene matches: 2. This CDR3 is built from 15 residues. This chain's CDR3 is CASSLGDRGPDTQYF. CDR3 DNA sequence: TGTGCCAGCAGCTTAGGGGACAGGGGCCCAGATACGCAGTATTTT. Filled out from reference TRBV7-9 and TRBJ2-3, the complete variable domain reads DTGVSQNPRHKITKRGQNVTFRCDPISEHNRLYWYRQTLGQGPEFLTYFQNEAQLEKSRLLSDRFSAERPKGSFSTLEIQRTEQGDSAMYLCASSLGDRGPDTQYFGPGTRLTVL.

The chain uses TRBV27 and TRBJ2-7; 7 bases match TRBD1. Trimming cost V 7 bases and J 2 bases; bases outside gene matches: 8. Germline CDR1 MNHEY, CDR2 SMNVEV (reference sequence). This CDR3 has 14 amino acids. This CDR3 is CASTPTGLTYEQYF. CDR3 nucleotides: TGTGCCAGCACTCCGACAGGGTTGACCTACGAGCAGTACTTC.